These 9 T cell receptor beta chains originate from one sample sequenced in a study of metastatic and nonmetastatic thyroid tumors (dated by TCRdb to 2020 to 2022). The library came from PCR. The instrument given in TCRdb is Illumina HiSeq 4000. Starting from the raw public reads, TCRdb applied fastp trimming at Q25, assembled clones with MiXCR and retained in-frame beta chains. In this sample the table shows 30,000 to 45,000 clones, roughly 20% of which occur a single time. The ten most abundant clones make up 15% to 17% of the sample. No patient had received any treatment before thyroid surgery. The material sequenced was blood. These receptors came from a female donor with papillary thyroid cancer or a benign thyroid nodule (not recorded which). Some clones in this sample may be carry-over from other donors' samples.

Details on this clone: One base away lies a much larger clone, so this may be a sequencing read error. CDR3 bases: TGTGCCAGCAGCGTAGAGGGTTCAGTGTCCTACGAGCAGTACTTC. Protein sequence: CASSVEGSVSYEQYF. The chain joins TRBV9 to TRBJ2-7, with D uncertain. The germline V and J ends were trimmed by 0 bases and 1 base, with 11 bases remaining between them. The CDR3 is 15 amino acids. Germline loops: CDR1 SGDLS, CDR2 YYNGEE.

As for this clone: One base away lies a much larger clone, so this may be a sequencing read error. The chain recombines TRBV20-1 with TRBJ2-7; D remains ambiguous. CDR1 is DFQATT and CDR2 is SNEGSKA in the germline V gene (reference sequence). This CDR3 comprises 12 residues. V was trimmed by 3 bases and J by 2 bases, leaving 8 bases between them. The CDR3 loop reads CSASQSTYEQYF. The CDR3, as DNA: TGCAGTGCTAGTCAGTCCACCTACGAGCAGTACTTC.

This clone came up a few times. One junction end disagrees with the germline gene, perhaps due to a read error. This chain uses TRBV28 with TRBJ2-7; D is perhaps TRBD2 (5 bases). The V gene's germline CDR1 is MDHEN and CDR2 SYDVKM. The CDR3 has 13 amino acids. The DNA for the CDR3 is TGTGCCAGCAGCACGACTATCAGCAACGAGCAGCACTTC. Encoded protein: CASSTTISNEQHF.

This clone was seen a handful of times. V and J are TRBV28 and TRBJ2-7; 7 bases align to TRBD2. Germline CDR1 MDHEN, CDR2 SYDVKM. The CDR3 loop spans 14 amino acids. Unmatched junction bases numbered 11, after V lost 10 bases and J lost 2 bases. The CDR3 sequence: CANTLWGRAYEQYF. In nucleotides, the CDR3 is TGTGCCAACACTCTATGGGGGAGGGCCTACGAGCAGTACTTC.

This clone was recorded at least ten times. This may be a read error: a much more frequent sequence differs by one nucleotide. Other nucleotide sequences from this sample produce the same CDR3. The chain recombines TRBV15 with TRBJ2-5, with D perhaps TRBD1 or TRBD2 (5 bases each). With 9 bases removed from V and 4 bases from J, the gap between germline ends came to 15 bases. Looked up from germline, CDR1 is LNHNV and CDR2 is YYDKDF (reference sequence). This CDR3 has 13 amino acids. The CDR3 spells CATSHGTGETQYF. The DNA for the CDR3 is TGTGCCACGAGCCATGGGACGGGAGAGACCCAGTACTTC.

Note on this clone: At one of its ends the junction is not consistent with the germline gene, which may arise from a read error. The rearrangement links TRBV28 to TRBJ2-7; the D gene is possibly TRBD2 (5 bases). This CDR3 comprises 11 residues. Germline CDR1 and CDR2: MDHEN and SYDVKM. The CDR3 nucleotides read TGTGCCAGCAGTTTAATGTGGGAGCATTACTTC. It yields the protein CASSLMWEHYF.

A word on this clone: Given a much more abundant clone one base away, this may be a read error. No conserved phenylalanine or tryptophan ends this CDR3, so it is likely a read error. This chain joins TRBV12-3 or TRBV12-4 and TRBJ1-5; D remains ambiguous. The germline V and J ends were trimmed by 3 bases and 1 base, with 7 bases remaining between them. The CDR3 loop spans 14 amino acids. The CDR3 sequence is CASSLVQSNQPQHL. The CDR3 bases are TGTGCCAGCAGTTTGGTACAAAGCAATCAGCCCCAGCATCTT.

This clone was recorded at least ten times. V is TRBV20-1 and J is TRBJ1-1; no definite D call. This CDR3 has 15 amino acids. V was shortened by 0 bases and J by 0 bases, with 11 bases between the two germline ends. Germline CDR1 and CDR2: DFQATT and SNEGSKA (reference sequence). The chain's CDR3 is CSARDRAGMNTEAFF. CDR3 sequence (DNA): TGCAGTGCTAGAGATCGTGCGGGGATGAACACTGAAGCTTTCTTT.

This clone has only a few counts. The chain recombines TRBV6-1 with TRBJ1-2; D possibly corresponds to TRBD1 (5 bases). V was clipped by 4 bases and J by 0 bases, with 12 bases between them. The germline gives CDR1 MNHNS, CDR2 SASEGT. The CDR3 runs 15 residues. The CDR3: CASSVVTAANYGYTF. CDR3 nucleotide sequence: TGTGCCAGCAGTGTAGTGACAGCAGCTAACTATGGCTACACCTTC.